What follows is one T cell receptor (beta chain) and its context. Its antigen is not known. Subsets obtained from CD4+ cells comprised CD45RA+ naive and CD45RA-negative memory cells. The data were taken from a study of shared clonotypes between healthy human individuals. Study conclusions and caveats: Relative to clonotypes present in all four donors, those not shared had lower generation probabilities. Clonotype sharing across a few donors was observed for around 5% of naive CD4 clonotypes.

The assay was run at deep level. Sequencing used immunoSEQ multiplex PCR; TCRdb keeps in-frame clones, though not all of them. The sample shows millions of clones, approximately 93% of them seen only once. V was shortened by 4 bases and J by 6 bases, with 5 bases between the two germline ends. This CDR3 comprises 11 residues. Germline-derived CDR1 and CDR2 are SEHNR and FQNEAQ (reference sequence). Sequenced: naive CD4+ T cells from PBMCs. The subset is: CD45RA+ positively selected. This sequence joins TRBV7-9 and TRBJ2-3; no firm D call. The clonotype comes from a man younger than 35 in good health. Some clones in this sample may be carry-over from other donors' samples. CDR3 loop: CASSSPDTQYF. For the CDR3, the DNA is TGTGCCAGCAGCTCCCCCGATACGCAGTATTTT.